This T cell receptor beta chain was profiled in a study of T cell responses to AZD1222 COVID-19 vaccine. Whole-study results and caveats: Sampling that yielded the repertoires occurred only after the peak T cell response. Epitopes outside B.1.351 and B.1.1.7 mutated regions reportedly drew nearly half of spike TCRs. Compared with day 0, the breadth and depth of the Spike-specific TCR repertoire rose significantly after two doses of AZD1222.

Remarks on this clone: The antigen is undetermined.

Profiling relied on immunoSEQ multiplex PCR, and the TCRdb table lists in-frame clones only, not all of them. Of fewer than 200,000 clones listed, approximately 90% were seen once; the top ten hold roughly 6%. Trimming stripped 7 bases from V and 2 bases from J, with 29 bases between. Germline lookup yields CDR1 MNHEY and CDR2 SMNVEV (reference sequence). The CDR3 runs to 20 residues. The TCR originated in an adult in good health. The starting material was peripheral blood, obtained on day 0 of AZD1222 vaccination. The chain has TRBV27 and TRBJ2-2; tentative D call: TRBD1 (5 bases). DNA for the CDR3: TGTGCCAGCACCCACCGCGCGGTCCGGACAACCCCTACAAACACCGGGGAGCTGTTTTTT. Encoded protein: CASTHRAVRTTPTNTGELFF.